This TCR beta chain comes out of a study of blood T cell repertoires in COVID-19. Profiling relied on immunoSEQ multiplex PCR, and the TCRdb table lists in-frame clones only, not all of them. The repertoire holds about 320,000 clones, with 87% as singletons. The sequencing sample was made of PBMCs or T cells enriched from blood (not recorded which). The TCR sequence derives from a woman aged 18-29 years who had recovered from COVID-19.

The CDR3 DNA reads TGTGCCAGCAGCCAAGAAAGGGAGGACCGACAGGGGCTAAACACTGAAGCTTTCTTT. Protein sequence: CASSQEREDRQGLNTEAFF. J is TRBJ1-1 and V is TRBV3-1 (or the pseudogene TRBV3-2); the match to TRBD1 covers 8 bases. Unmatched junction bases numbered 14, after V lost 0 bases and J lost 2 bases. The CDR3 loop spans 19 amino acids. Germline V CDR1 and CDR2: LGHDT, YNNKEL (reference sequence).